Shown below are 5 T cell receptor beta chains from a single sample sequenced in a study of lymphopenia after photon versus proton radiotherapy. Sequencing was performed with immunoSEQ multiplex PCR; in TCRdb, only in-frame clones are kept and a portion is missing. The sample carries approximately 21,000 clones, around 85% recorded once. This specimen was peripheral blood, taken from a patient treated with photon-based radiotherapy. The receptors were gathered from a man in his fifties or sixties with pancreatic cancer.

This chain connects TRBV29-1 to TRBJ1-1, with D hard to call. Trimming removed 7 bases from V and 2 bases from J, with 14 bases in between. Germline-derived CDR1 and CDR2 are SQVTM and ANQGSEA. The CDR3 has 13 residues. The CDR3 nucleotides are TGCAGCGATACCGACGGGAGAAACACTGAAGCTTTCTTT. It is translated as CSDTDGRNTEAFF.

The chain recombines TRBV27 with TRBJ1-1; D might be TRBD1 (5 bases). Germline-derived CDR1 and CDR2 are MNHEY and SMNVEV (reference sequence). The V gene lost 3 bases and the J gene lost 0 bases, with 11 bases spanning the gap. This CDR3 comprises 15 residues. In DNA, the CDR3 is TGTGCCAGCAGTTTTCGAGGGGCGGTGAACACTGAAGCTTTCTTT. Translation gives CASSFRGAVNTEAFF.

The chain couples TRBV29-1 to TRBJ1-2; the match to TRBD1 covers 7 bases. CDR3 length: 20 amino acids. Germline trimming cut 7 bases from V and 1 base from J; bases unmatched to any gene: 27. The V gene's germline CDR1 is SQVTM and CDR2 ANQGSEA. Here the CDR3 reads CSAYPVTGDSNNYDNYGYTF. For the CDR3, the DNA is TGCAGCGCCTACCCGGTAACAGGGGATTCGAACAACTACGATAACTATGGCTACACCTTC.

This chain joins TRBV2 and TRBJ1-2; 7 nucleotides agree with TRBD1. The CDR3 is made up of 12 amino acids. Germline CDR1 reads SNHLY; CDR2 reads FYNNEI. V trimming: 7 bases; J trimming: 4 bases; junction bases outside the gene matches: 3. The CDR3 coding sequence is TGTGCCAGCAATAGGGACAGCTATGGCTACACCTTC. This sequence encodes CASNRDSYGYTF.

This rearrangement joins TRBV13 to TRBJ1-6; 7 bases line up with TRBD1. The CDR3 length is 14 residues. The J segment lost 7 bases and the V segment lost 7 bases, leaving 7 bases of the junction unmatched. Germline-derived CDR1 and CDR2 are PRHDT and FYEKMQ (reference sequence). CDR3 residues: CASTLTGSNSPLHF. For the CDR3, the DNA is TGTGCCAGCACCCTGACAGGGTCCAATTCACCCCTCCACTTT.